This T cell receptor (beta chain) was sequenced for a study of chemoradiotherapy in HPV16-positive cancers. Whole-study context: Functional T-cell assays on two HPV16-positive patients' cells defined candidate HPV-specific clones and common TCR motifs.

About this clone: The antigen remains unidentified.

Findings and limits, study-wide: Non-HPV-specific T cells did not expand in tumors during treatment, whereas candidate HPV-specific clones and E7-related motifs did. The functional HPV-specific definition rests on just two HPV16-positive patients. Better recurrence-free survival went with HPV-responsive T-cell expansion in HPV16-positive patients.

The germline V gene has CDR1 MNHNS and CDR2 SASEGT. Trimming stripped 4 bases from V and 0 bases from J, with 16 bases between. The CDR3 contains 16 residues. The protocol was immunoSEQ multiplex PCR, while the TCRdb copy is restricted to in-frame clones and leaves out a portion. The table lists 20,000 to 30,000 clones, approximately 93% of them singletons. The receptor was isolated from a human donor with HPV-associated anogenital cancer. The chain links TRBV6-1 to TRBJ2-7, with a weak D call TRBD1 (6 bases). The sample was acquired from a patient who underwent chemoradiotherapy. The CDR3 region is CASSGGQARLSYEQYF. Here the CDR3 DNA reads TGTGCCAGCAGTGGGGGGCAAGCGCGTCTCTCCTACGAGCAGTACTTC.